A single sample is the source of the 2 T cell receptor beta chains below, sequenced in a study of T cells in Graves' hyperthyroidism and ophthalmopathy. Template material for amplifying TCR beta CDR3 regions consisted of RNA transcripts. During a first-round RT-PCR of the TCR CDR3, the HTBI primer set was used. A single record per CDR3 protein comes from TCRdb applying MiXCR to the multiplex PCR reads. This sample has around 250,000 distinct CDR3 sequences, with 13% to 15% found just once. Sequenced input: blood. These receptors all stem from a woman between 40 and 55 years old with Graves' hyperthyroidism that later progressed to Graves' ophthalmopathy.

The sample holds many counts of this clonotype. The chain couples TRBV28 to TRBJ2-3; D remains unclear. V was trimmed by 5 bases and J by 1 base, leaving 16 bases between them. The CDR3 covers 16 residues. Germline loops: CDR1 MDHEN, CDR2 SYDVKM. The DNA of the CDR3 is TGTGCCAGCAGTCGCGAGTGGGAAGGCGGCACAGATACGCAGTATTTT. This gives the protein CASSREWEGGTDTQYF.

The chain employs TRBV12-3 or TRBV12-4 and TRBJ1-2; 8 positions agree with TRBD1. V was pared by 7 bases and J by 10 bases, with 11 bases of the junction left unmatched. The CDR3 totals 13 residues. DNA of the CDR3: TGTGCCAGCACACGAGGACAGGGTGATGACTACACCTTC. It encodes CASTRGQGDDYTF.